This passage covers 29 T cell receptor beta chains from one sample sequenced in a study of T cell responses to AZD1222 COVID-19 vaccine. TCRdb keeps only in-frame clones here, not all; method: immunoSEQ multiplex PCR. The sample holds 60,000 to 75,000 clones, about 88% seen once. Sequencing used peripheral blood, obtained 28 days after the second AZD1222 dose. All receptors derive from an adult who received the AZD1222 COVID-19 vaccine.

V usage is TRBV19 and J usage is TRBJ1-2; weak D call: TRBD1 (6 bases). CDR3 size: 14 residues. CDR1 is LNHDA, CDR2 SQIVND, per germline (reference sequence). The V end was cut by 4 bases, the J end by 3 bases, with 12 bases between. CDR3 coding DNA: TGTGCCAGTAGTACCTCGACAGGCTACTATGGCTACACCTTC. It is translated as CASSTSTGYYGYTF.

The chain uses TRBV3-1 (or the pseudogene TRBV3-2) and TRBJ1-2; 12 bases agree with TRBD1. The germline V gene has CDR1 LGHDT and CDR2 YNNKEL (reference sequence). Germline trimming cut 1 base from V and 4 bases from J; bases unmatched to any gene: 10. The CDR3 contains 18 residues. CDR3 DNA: TGTGCCAGCAGCCAAGCCCGGGACAGGGGGCGCTTTACCTATGGCTACACCTTC. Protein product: CASSQARDRGRFTYGYTF.

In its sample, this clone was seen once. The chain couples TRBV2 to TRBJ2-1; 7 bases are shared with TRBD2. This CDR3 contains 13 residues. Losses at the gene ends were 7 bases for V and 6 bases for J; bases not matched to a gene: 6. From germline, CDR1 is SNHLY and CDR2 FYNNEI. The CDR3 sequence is CASKLARGNEQFF. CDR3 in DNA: TGTGCCAGCAAACTAGCGAGGGGCAATGAGCAGTTCTTC.

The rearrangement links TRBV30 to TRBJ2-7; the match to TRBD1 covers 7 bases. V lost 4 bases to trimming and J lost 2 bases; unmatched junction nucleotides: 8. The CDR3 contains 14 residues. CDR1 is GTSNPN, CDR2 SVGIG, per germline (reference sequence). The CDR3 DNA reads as TGTGCCTGGACGACCGGGACAGCTACCTACGAGCAGTACTTC. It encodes CAWTTGTATYEQYF.

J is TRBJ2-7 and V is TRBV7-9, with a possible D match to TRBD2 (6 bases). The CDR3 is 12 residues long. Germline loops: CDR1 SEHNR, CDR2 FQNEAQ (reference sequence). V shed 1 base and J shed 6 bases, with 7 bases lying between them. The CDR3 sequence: CASSLGGLEQYF. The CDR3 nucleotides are TGTGCCAGCAGCTTAGGGGGACTCGAGCAGTACTTC.

CDR3 sequence: CASTATGSSYEQYF. CDR3 nucleotides: TGTGCCAGTACCGCGACGGGGTCCTCCTACGAGCAGTACTTC. The chain uses TRBV19 and TRBJ2-7; the D gene is possibly TRBD2 (5 bases). The CDR3 runs to 14 residues. The germline gives CDR1 LNHDA, CDR2 SQIVND (reference sequence). V gave up 7 bases and J gave up 0 bases, with 13 bases separating them.

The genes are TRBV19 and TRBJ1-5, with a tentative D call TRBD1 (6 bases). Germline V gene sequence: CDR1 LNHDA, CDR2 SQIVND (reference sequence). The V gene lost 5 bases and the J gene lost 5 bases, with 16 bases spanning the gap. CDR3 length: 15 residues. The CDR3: CASSVLGGPHQPQHF. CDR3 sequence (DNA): TGTGCCAGTAGTGTCCTTGGGGGGCCCCATCAGCCCCAGCATTTT.

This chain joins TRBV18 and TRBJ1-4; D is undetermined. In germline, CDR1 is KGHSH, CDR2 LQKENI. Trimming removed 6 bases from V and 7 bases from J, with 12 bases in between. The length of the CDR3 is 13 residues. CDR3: CASSQQNGEKLFF. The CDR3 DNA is TGTGCCAGCTCGCAACAAAACGGTGAAAAACTGTTTTTT.

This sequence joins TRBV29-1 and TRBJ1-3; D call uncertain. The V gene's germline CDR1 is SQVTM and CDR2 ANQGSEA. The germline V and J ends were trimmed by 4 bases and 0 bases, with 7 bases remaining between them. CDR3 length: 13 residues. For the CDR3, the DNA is TGCAGCGTTGGAGTGAACTCTGGAAACACCATATATTTT. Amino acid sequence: CSVGVNSGNTIYF.

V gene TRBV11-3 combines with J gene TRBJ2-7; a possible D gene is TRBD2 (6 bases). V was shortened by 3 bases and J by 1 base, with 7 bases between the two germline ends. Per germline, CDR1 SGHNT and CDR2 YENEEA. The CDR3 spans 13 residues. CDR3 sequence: CASSFGGSYEQYF. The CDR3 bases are TGTGCCAGCAGCTTCGGAGGGTCCTACGAGCAGTACTTC.

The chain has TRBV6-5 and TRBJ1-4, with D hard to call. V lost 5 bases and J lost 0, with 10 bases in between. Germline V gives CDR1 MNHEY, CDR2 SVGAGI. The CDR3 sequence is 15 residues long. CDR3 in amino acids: CASSLGQATNEKLFF. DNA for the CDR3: TGTGCCAGCAGTCTGGGCCAAGCAACTAATGAAAAACTGTTTTTT.

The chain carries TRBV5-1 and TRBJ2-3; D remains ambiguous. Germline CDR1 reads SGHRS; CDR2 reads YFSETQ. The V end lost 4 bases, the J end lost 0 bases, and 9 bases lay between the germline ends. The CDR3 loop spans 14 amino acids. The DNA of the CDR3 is TGCGCCAGCAGCCCTCGTGGCAGCACAGATACGCAGTATTTT. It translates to CASSPRGSTDTQYF.

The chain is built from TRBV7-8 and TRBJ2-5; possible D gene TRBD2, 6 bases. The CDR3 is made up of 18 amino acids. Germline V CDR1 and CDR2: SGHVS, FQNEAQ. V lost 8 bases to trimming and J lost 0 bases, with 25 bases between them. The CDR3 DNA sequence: TGTGCCAGCTGGTCCGGGAGCCGAGCGAATAGGGACCAAGAGACCCAGTACTTC. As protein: CASWSGSRANRDQETQYF.

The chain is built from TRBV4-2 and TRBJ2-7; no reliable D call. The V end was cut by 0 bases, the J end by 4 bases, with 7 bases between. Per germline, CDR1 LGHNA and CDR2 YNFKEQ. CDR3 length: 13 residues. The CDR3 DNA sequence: TGTGCCAGCAGCCAAGACACAGTGTACGAGCAGTACTTC. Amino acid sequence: CASSQDTVYEQYF.

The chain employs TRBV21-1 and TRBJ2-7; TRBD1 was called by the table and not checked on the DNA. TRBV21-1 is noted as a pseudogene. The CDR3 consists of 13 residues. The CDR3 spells CASIQGLDYEQYF. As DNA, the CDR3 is TGTGCCAGCATACAGGGGCTGGACTACGAGCAGTACTTC.

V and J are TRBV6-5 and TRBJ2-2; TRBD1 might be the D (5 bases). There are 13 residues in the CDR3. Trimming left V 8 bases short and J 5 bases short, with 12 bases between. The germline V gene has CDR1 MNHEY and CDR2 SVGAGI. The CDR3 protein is CASERGATGELFF. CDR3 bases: TGTGCCAGCGAAAGGGGCGCGACCGGGGAGCTGTTTTTT.

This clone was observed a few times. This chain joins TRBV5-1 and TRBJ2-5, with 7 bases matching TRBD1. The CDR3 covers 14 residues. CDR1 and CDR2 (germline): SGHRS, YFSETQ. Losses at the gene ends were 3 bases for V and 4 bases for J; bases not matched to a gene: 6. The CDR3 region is CASSSQSGGETQYF. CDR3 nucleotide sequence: TGCGCCAGCAGCTCACAATCAGGGGGAGAGACCCAGTACTTC.

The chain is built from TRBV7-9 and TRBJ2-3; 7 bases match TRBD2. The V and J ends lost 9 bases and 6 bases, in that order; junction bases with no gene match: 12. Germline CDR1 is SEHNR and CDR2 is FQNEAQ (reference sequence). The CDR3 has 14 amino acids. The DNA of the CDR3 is TGTGCCAGTTTCCGGCGACTAGCATCGGATACGCAGTATTTT. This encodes CASFRRLASDTQYF.

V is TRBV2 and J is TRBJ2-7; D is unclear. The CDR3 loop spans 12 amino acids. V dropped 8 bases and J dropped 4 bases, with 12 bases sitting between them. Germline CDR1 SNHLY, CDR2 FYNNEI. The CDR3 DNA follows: TGTGCCAGCGCCAGTAGCCCTTACGAGCAGTACTTC. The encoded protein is CASASSPYEQYF.

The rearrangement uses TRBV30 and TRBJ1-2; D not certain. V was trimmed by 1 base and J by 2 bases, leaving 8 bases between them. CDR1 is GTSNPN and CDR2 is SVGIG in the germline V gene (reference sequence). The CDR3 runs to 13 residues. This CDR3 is CAWSGSRNYGYTF. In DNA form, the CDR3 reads TGTGCCTGGAGTGGTAGCAGGAACTATGGCTACACCTTC.

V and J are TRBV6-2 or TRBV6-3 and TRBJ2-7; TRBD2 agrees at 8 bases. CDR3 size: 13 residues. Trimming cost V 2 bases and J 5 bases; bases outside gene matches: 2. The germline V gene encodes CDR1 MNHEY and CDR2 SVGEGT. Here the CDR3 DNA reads TGTGCCAGCAGTTACCAAGCGGGGGACGAGCAGTACTTC. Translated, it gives CASSYQAGDEQYF.

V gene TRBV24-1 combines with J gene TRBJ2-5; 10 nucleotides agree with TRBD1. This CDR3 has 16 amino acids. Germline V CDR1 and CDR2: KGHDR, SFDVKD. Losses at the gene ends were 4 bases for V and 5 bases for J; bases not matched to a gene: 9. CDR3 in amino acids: CATSEPTGGAGETQYF. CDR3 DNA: TGTGCCACCAGTGAGCCGACAGGGGGCGCAGGGGAGACCCAGTACTTC.

CDR3 sequence reads: CASSPSGTGRLEQYF. The DNA of the CDR3 is TGTGCCAGCTCCCCCTCCGGGACAGGGAGACTCGAGCAGTACTTC. The rearrangement joins TRBV18 to TRBJ2-7, with TRBD1 identical over 9 bases. The CDR3 spans 15 residues. With 6 bases clipped from V and 6 bases from J, the junction kept 12 bases outside the gene matches. Germline CDR1 reads KGHSH; CDR2 reads LQKENI.

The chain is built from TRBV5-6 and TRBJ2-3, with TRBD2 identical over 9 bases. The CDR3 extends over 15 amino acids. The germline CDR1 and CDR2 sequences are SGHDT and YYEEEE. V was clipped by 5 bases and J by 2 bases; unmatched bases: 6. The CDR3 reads CASSLAGVVTDTQYF. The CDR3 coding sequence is TGTGCCAGCAGTTTAGCGGGAGTTGTCACAGATACGCAGTATTTT.

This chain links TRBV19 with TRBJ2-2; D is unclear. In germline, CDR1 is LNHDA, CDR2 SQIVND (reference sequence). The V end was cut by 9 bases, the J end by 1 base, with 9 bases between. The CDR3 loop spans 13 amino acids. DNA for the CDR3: TGTGCCAGCCGAAGCGTGAACACCGGGGAGCTGTTTTTT. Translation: CASRSVNTGELFF.

CDR3 sequence (DNA): TGCGCCAGCGGGGAGGTCCCCTCTGGAAACACCATATATTTT. Translation gives CASGEVPSGNTIYF. The chain uses TRBV5-1 and TRBJ1-3, with unresolved D. This CDR3 is built from 14 residues. The germline V gene has CDR1 SGHRS and CDR2 YFSETQ. V lost 7 bases to trimming and J lost 0 bases, with 11 bases between them.

CDR3 amino acids: CASSAHYEQYF. The CDR3, as DNA: TGTGCCAGCAGCGCCCACTACGAGCAGTACTTC. V gene TRBV4-2 combines with J gene TRBJ2-7, with D uncertain. Trimming took off 5 bases at V and 3 bases at J, with 5 bases between the two ends. CDR1 LGHNA and CDR2 YNFKEQ come from the germline V gene. The CDR3 runs 11 residues.

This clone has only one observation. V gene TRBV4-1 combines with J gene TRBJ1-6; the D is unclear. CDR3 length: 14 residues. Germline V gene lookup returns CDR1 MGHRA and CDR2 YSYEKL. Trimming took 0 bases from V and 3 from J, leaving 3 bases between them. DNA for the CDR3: TGCGCCAGCAGCCAAGAACTCTATAATTCACCCCTCCACTTT. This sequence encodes CASSQELYNSPLHF.

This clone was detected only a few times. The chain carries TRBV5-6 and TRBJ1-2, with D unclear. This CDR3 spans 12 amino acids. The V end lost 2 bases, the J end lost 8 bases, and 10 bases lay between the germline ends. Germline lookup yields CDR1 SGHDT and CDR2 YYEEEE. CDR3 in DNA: TGTGCCAGCAGCTTCCGGAGGGAAGGCTACACCTTC. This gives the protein CASSFRREGYTF. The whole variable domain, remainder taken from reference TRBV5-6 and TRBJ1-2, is DAGVTQSPTHLIKTRGQQVTLRCSPKSGHDTVSWYQQALGQGPQFIFQYYEEEERQRGNFPDRFSGHQFPNYSSELNVNALLLGDSALYLCASSFRREGYTFGSGTRLTVV.